This T cell receptor (beta chain) emerged from a study of Ad26.COV2.S vaccination and SARS-CoV-2 variants. Clones were sequenced by immunoSEQ multiplex PCR, and TCRdb holds only the in-frame ones, with some missing. The sample holds fewer than 50,000 clones, approximately 83% seen once. J lost 6 bases, V lost 9 bases, and 16 bases had no gene match. The CDR3 is 15 residues long. Per the germline V gene, CDR1 is MNHEY and CDR2 is SVGAGI. A note on this clone: Its specificity is unknown.

Regarding the study as a whole: Total T cell responses may have been underestimated by the TCR breadth and depth analyses.

The V gene is TRBV6-5, the J gene TRBJ1-2; 7 bases agree with TRBD1. This receptor was taken from a human donor who had recovered from COVID-19. The sample here was peripheral blood, taken after recovery from COVID-19. CDR3 region: CASPKKQGMDNGYTF. The CDR3 nucleotides are TGTGCCAGTCCGAAAAAACAGGGGATGGACAATGGCTACACCTTC.